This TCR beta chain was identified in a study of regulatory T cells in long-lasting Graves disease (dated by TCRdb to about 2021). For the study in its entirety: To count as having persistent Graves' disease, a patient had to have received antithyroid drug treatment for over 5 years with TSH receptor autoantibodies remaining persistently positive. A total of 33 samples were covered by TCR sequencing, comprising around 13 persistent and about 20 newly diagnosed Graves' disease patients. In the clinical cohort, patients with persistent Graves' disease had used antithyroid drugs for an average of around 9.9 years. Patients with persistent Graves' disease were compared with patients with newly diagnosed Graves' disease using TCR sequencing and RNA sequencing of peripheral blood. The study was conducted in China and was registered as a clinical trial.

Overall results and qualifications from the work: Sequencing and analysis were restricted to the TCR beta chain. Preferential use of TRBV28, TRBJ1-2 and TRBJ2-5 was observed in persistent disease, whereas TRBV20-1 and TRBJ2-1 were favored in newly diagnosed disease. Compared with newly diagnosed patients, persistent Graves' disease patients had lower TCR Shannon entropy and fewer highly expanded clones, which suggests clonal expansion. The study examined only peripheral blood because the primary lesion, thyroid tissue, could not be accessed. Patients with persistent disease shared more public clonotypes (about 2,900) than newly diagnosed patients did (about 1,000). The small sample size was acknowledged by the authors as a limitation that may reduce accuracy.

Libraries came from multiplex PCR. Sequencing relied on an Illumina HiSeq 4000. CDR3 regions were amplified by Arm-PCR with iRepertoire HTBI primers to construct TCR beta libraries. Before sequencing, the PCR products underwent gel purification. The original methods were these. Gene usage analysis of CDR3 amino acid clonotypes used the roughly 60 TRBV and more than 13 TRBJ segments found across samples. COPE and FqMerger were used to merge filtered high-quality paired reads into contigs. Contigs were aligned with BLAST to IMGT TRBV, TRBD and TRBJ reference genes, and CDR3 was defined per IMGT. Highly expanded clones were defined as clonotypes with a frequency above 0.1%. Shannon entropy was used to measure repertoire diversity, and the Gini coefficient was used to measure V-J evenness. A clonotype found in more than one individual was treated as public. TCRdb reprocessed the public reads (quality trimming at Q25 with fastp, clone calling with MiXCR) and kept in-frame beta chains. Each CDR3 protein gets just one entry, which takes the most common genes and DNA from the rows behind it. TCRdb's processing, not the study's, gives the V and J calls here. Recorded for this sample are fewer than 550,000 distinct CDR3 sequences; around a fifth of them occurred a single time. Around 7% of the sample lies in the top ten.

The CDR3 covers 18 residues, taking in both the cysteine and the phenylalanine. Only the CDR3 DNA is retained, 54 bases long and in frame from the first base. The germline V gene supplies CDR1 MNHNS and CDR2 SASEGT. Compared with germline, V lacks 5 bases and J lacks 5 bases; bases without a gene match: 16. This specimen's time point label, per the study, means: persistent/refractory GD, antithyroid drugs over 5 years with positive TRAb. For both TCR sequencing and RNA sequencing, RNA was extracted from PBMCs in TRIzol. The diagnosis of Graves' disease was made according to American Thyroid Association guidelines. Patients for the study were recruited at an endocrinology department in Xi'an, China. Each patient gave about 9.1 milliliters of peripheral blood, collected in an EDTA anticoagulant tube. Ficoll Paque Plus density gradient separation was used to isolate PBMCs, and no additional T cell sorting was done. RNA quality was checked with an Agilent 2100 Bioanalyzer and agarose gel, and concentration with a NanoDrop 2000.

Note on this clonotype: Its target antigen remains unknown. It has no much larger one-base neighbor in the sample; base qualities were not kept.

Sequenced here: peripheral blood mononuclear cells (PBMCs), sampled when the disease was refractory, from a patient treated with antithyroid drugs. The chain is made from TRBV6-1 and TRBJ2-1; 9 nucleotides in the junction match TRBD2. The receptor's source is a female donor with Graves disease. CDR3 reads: CASSNGLARTRPDNEQFF. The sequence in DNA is TGTGCCAGCAGTAATGGACTAGCGAGAACCCGTCCGGACAATGAGCAGTTCTTC.